This T cell receptor (beta chain) was sequenced for a study of CD8 T cells in Susac syndrome. About the research overall: When blood was drawn, patients with Susac syndrome were on intravenous immunoglobulin alone, on corticosteroids, or therapy-naive.

Comment on this clonotype: Its specificity is unknown.

Study-wide results and limits: The study admitted that it had a relatively small number of individuals in its TCR sequencing and HLA analysis.

As judged by recently defined diagnostic criteria, patients with Susac syndrome had definite or probable disease. A quantity of about 0.45 to 1 ug RNA underwent reverse transcription using random hexamers. TCRdb ran MiXCR on the immunoSEQ multiplex PCR reads and lists one entry per CDR3 protein. The sample yields about 200,000 distinct CDR3 sequences, 91% seen once. CDR3 size: 16 residues. Germline V lookup: CDR1 GTSNPN, CDR2 SVGIG (reference sequence). The junction had 15 bases not matched to a gene; V was cut back by 4 bases and J by 6 bases. The V and J genes are TRBV30 and TRBJ2-1; 7 bases align to TRBD2. The origin of this receptor is a human donor with Susac syndrome. The sequenced material came from CD4+ T cells from PBMCs. The CDR3 here is CAWKSGTKGSRNEQFF. CDR3 bases: TGTGCCTGGAAGTCCGGGACTAAGGGTTCCCGCAATGAGCAGTTCTTC.